The 20 T cell receptor beta chains below all came from one sample that was sequenced in a study of T-cell memory formation after mild COVID-19. TCRdb re-derived calls from the 5' RACE reads in MiXCR, one entry per CDR3 protein. The table includes 540,000 or so distinct CDR3 sequences, over 20% detected once. The specimen was PBMCs or a T cell subset sorted from them (not recorded which). These receptors all come from an adult woman who had mild COVID-19 (a few samples of this study predate the infection). Cell type and time point are not known.

The chain uses TRBV11-2 and TRBJ2-1; D possibly uses TRBD1 or TRBD2 (5 bases each). V gave up 1 base and J gave up 3 bases, with 10 bases separating them. The length of the CDR3 is 15 residues. The germline CDR1 and CDR2 sequences are SGHAT and FQNNGV. CDR3 bases: TGTGCCAGCAGCTTAGTGGGGGTCAACTACAATGAGCAGTTCTTC. Protein sequence: CASSLVGVNYNEQFF.

This clonotype appeared a few times. The chain has TRBV7-3 and TRBJ2-3, with 9 bases aligning to TRBD1. CDR3 length: 15 residues. Unmatched junction bases numbered 5, after V lost 2 bases and J lost 5 bases. Germline assignment: CDR1 SGHTA and CDR2 FQGTGA. CDR3 residues: CASSLSGQGLDTQYF. CDR3 sequence (DNA): TGTGCCAGCAGCTTATCGGGACAGGGCTTAGATACGCAGTATTTT.

This clonotype was found once. The chain links TRBV5-6 to TRBJ2-7, with TRBD1 matching 8 bases. Germline values: CDR1 SGHDT, CDR2 YYEEEE. J gave up 0 bases and V 1 base, and 6 bases lay outside the gene matches. This CDR3 spans 16 amino acids. CDR3 protein: CASSLSQDRASYEQYF. The CDR3 DNA sequence: TGTGCCAGCAGCTTGTCTCAGGACAGGGCCTCCTACGAGCAGTACTTC.

This clonotype was seen more than once but under ten times. This sequence joins TRBV12-3 or TRBV12-4 and TRBJ2-7, with D possibly being TRBD1 (5 bases). The CDR3 length is 12 residues. The ends were cut back, 5 bases at V and 4 bases at J, with 9 bases in the middle. CDR3 in DNA: TGTGCCAGCAGTGACAGCCGTTACGAGCAGTACTTC. It translates to CASSDSRYEQYF.

In this sample, this clonotype turned up a few times. This chain connects TRBV20-1 to TRBJ2-7, with D perhaps TRBD1 or TRBD2 (5 bases each). V lost 1 base and J 2 bases, leaving 18 bases between the germline ends. In germline, CDR1 is DFQATT, CDR2 SNEGSKA (reference sequence). The CDR3 spans 16 residues. The CDR3 spells CSARAVGEGFTYEQYF. In DNA, the CDR3 is TGCAGTGCTAGAGCCGTAGGAGAGGGGTTTACCTACGAGCAGTACTTC.

The chain employs TRBV3-1 and TRBJ2-7; 8 bases are a match to TRBD1. The ends lost 0 bases at V and 0 bases at J; junction bases unmatched: 4. The germline gives CDR1 LGHDT, CDR2 YNNKEL (reference sequence). This CDR3 has 16 amino acids. The CDR3 DNA follows: TGTGCCAGCAGCCAAGATTACAGGGGGTTCTCCTACGAGCAGTACTTC. It codes for CASSQDYRGFSYEQYF.

This rearrangement joins TRBV6-1 to TRBJ2-1; 8 nucleotides line up with TRBD2. The CDR3 contains 15 residues. V lost 2 bases to trimming and J lost 10 bases; unmatched junction nucleotides: 10. Germline V lookup: CDR1 MNHNS, CDR2 SASEGT. The DNA of the CDR3 is TGTGCCAGCAGTGAAAACATTGGCGGCGGGGGGGAGCAGTTCTTC. Amino acids: CASSENIGGGGEQFF.

This clonotype was seen a few times. The chain carries TRBV24-1 and TRBJ2-3; maybe TRBD2 (6 bases). CDR1 is KGHDR, CDR2 SFDVKD, per germline. The CDR3 length is 16 residues. V shed 9 bases and J shed 5 bases, with 23 bases lying between them. The CDR3 loop is CATRERGATSGDTQYF. Here the CDR3 DNA reads TGTGCCACCCGGGAGCGCGGGGCCACGTCGGGAGATACGCAGTATTTT.

The rearrangement joins TRBV5-1 to TRBJ2-3, with 10 bases aligning to TRBD1. With 3 bases clipped from V and 4 bases from J, the junction kept 8 bases outside the gene matches. Germline CDR1 SGHRS, CDR2 YFSETQ. CDR3 length: 16 residues. CDR3 nucleotides: TGCGCCAGCAGCTACTCCGGGACAGGGGCCGCAGATACGCAGTATTTT. This sequence encodes CASSYSGTGAADTQYF. The complete variable domain, with remaining parts taken from reference TRBV5-1 and TRBJ2-3, reads KAGVTQTPRYLIKTRGQQVTLSCSPISGHRSVSWYQQTPGQGLQFLFEYFSETQRNKGNFPGRFSGRQFSNSRSEMNVSTLELGDSALYLCASSYSGTGAADTQYFGPGTRLTVL.

V is TRBV20-1 and J is TRBJ2-3; 10 positions agree with TRBD2. The CDR3 has 15 amino acids. V shed 3 bases, J shed 6 bases, and the junction held 9 bases outside the gene matches. Germline CDR1 reads DFQATT; CDR2 reads SNEGSKA (reference sequence). The CDR3 DNA reads as TGCAGTGCTAGCTCTAGCGGGGGACCCCGCGATACGCAGTATTTT. This gives the protein CSASSSGGPRDTQYF.

Notes on this clonotype: A much larger clone differs by one base, so this may be a read error. The rearrangement joins TRBV5-6 to TRBJ2-1; D is undetermined. Trimming cost V 0 bases and J 8 bases, with 3 bases left between them. In germline, CDR1 is SGHDT, CDR2 YYEEEE. The CDR3 length is 11 residues. The CDR3 nucleotides read TGTGCCAGCAGCTTGGAAGATGAGCAGTTCTTC. Protein product: CASSLEDEQFF.

This clonotype was seen only a few times. The CDR3 protein is CSARGSPLHIQYF. The DNA of the CDR3 is TGCAGTGCTAGAGGGAGCCCGCTCCACATTCAGTACTTC. The chain carries TRBV20-1 and TRBJ2-4; D gene unclear. With 1 base removed from V and 8 bases from J, the gap between germline ends came to 12 bases. Per germline, CDR1 DFQATT and CDR2 SNEGSKA (reference sequence). CDR3 length: 13 amino acids.

The rearrangement links TRBV12-3 or TRBV12-4 to TRBJ2-1; no firm D call. V gave up 6 bases and J gave up 5 bases, with 17 bases separating them. The CDR3 is made up of 15 amino acids. The CDR3 sequence: CASSPARTSNNEQFF. The DNA of the CDR3 is TGTGCCAGCAGCCCCGCTCGGACGTCGAACAATGAGCAGTTCTTC.

The chain joins TRBV15 to TRBJ2-3, with D possibly TRBD2 on 7 matching bases. V was trimmed by 0 bases and J by 2 bases, leaving 18 bases between them. The CDR3 totals 18 residues. Germline V gene data show CDR1 as LNHNV and CDR2 as YYDKDF (reference sequence). The CDR3 region has the DNA TGTGCCACCAGCAGAGATTTGGGGGCCGGGGGGACCACAGATACGCAGTATTTT. Amino acids: CATSRDLGAGGTTDTQYF.

The CDR3 DNA follows: TGTGCCTGGAGGGTAATCCGGGACAGGGGATATGGCTACACCTTC. Translating gives CAWRVIRDRGYGYTF. The rearrangement joins TRBV30 to TRBJ1-2; 10 nucleotides match TRBD1. The CDR3 is 15 amino acids. From germline, CDR1 is GTSNPN and CDR2 SVGIG (reference sequence). V dropped 3 bases and J dropped 5; count of bases not matched to a gene: 9.

This clonotype was picked up a small number of times. The chain joins TRBV29-1 to TRBJ2-1, with TRBD1 matching over 7 bases. Per the germline V gene, CDR1 is SQVTM and CDR2 is ANQGSEA. The V segment lost 0 bases and the J segment 7 bases; nucleotides outside the gene matches: 3. This CDR3 is 13 amino acids long. This CDR3 reads CSVEEGQPNEQFF. The CDR3 DNA sequence: TGCAGCGTTGAAGAGGGACAGCCGAATGAGCAGTTCTTC.

This clonotype occurred a few times. The V call is TRBV7-9, the J call TRBJ2-1, with D unresolved. Germline V CDR1 and CDR2: SEHNR, FQNEAQ (reference sequence). V was clipped by 5 bases and J by 2 bases, with 7 bases between them. The CDR3 contains 13 residues. The CDR3 nucleotides read TGTGCCAGCAGCCGAAGCACCTACAATGAGCAGTTCTTC. This codes for CASSRSTYNEQFF.

This clonotype was seen a handful of times. The chain combines TRBV4-1 with TRBJ2-1, with 9 bases lining up with TRBD2. Per germline, CDR1 MGHRA and CDR2 YSYEKL. The junction had 11 bases not matched to a gene; V was cut back by 3 bases and J by 5 bases. This CDR3 region has 17 residues. This CDR3 reads CASSHAFGRGGHNEQFF. CDR3 DNA sequence: TGCGCCAGCAGCCACGCTTTCGGGCGGGGGGGCCACAATGAGCAGTTCTTC.

This clonotype showed up just a few times. The chain recombines TRBV6-5 with TRBJ2-1; D perhaps matches TRBD2 (5 bases). Germline loops: CDR1 MNHEY, CDR2 SVGAGI. Trimming pared 6 bases from V and 12 bases from J, leaving 24 bases between. The CDR3 extends over 15 amino acids. CDR3 region: CASSLRGSAQRRQFF. In DNA, the CDR3 is TGTGCCAGCAGCCTCCGGGGTAGCGCCCAAAGGAGGCAGTTCTTC.

V is TRBV27 and J is TRBJ2-3, with 7 bases identical to TRBD2. V lost 4 bases, J lost 2 bases, and 12 bases stayed unmatched. Germline lookup yields CDR1 MNHEY and CDR2 SMNVEV (reference sequence). The CDR3 runs 17 residues. The CDR3 region is CASSSALAAGITDTQYF. The CDR3 DNA reads as TGTGCCAGCAGTTCCGCCCTCGCAGCGGGAATCACAGATACGCAGTATTTT.